Listed here are 4 T cell receptor beta chains from one sample, sequenced in a study of cytomegalovirus exposure and HLA in healthy donors. The protocol was immunoSEQ multiplex PCR, while the TCRdb copy is restricted to in-frame clones and leaves out a portion. This sample has 300,000 to 350,000 clones, with around 90% found just once. Input material: PBMCs. Receptor source: a man younger than 45 in good health and CMV-seronegative.

This chain links TRBV5-1 with TRBJ2-2, with TRBD1 matching 8 bases. With V trimmed by 0 bases and J by 4 bases, 5 bases remained unmatched. The CDR3 is 16 amino acids. CDR1 is SGHRS, CDR2 YFSETQ, per germline. The CDR3 region is CASSLDRGSTTGELFF. The CDR3 region has the DNA TGCGCCAGCAGCTTGGACAGGGGGTCTACCACCGGGGAGCTGTTTTTT.

V is TRBV9 and J is TRBJ1-5, with TRBD1 matching over 7 bases. The ends lost 0 bases at V and 3 bases at J; junction bases unmatched: 3. The CDR3 has 15 residues. Germline CDR1 and CDR2: SGDLS and YYNGEE. The CDR3 DNA reads TGTGCCAGCAGCGTAGCGACAGGGCCCAATCAGCCCCAGCATTTT. Its translation: CASSVATGPNQPQHF.

The CDR3 reads CAWSVGTDYGYTF. CDR3 nucleotides: TGTGCCTGGAGTGTAGGCACAGATTATGGCTACACCTTC. V usage is TRBV30 and J usage is TRBJ1-2, with unresolved D. The CDR3 has 13 residues. The V gene's germline CDR1 is GTSNPN and CDR2 SVGIG (reference sequence). V was clipped by 0 bases and J by 5 bases, with 10 bases between them.

The rearrangement links TRBV6-1 to TRBJ2-1, with TRBD1 matching 7 bases. The V gene's germline CDR1 is MNHNS and CDR2 SASEGT. The CDR3 is made up of 14 amino acids. V was clipped by 1 base and J by 6 bases; unmatched bases: 3. The CDR3 DNA reads as TGTGCCAGCAGTGAAGTCGGGACAGTCAATGAGCAGTTCTTC. Encoded protein: CASSEVGTVNEQFF.